One sample yielded the 5 T cell receptor beta chains listed below, sequenced in a study of beta chain features in type 1 diabetes (dated by TCRdb to 2017 to 2018). Libraries were built with the immunoSEQ multiplex PCR assay. The entire isolated RNA was reverse transcribed using the High Capacity cDNA Reverse Transcription Kit, and thus expressed TCRB transcripts were sequenced. Drawn from immuneACCESS, this table holds only the in-frame rearrangements with V and J called that TCRdb kept. Clones are partly lost; checked studies trace under half to an unresolved V gene and leave the rest unexplained. The sample table lists under 900,000 clones, 15% to 20% of them with a count of one. Clones ranked in the top ten supply 0.023% of the sample. The sequencing sample was made of naive CD4+ T cells from blood. The intended sense of this specimen's cell subset or site label: true naive CD4+ T cells. These receptor sequences come from a woman aged 18-35 years in good health.

This clone came up a few times. The chain is built from TRBV11-2 and TRBJ2-1; TRBD2 matches at 7 bases. This CDR3 is built from 14 residues. The V and J ends lost 3 bases and 14 bases, in that order; junction bases with no gene match: 13. Germline V gene data show CDR1 as SGHAT and CDR2 as FQNNGV. The CDR3 sequence: CASSFSQGLGTKFF. The CDR3 DNA reads as TGTGCCAGCAGCTTCTCCCAAGGGTTAGGGACTAAGTTCTTC.

This clone was seen more than once but under ten times. At the DNA level, this CDR3 is encoded by other sequences in the same sample as well. The V call is TRBV10-3, the J call TRBJ2-3; no reliable D call. The CDR3 runs 11 residues. The germline CDR1 and CDR2 sequences are ENHRY and SYGVKD. Trimming stripped 8 bases from V and 2 bases from J, with 5 bases between. The CDR3 here is CAIGNTDTQYF. CDR3 coding DNA: TGTGCCATCGGAAACACAGATACGCAGTATTTT.

This clone was found a few times. The J gene is TRBJ1-2, the V gene TRBV4-3; D remains ambiguous. This CDR3 is 17 amino acids long. CDR1 is LGHNA, CDR2 YSLEER, per germline. The germline V and J ends were trimmed by 0 bases and 5 bases, with 19 bases remaining between them. This CDR3 reads CASSQETSPPGIYGYTF. DNA of the CDR3: TGCGCCAGCAGCCAAGAAACTAGCCCCCCGGGGATTTATGGCTACACCTTC.

This chain links TRBV18 with TRBJ1-5; 10 bases match TRBD1. V gave up 3 bases and J gave up 10 bases; unmatched junction bases: 12. The CDR3 contains 16 residues. The germline V gene encodes CDR1 KGHSH and CDR2 LQKENI. The CDR3 sequence is CASSPPGQGYGSPQHF. DNA for the CDR3: TGTGCCAGCTCACCGCCGGGACAGGGGTATGGATCCCCCCAGCATTTT.

A few counts support this clone. The chain is built from TRBV28 and TRBJ1-2; TRBD1 is a possible D gene (6 bases). The CDR3 has 15 amino acids. V was trimmed by 10 bases and J by 2 bases, leaving 20 bases between them. Germline CDR1 MDHEN, CDR2 SYDVKM. In nucleotides, the CDR3 is TGTGCCATCCAAAACGGGGGGCAGCTGAACTATGGCTACACCTTC. Its protein product is CAIQNGGQLNYGYTF.